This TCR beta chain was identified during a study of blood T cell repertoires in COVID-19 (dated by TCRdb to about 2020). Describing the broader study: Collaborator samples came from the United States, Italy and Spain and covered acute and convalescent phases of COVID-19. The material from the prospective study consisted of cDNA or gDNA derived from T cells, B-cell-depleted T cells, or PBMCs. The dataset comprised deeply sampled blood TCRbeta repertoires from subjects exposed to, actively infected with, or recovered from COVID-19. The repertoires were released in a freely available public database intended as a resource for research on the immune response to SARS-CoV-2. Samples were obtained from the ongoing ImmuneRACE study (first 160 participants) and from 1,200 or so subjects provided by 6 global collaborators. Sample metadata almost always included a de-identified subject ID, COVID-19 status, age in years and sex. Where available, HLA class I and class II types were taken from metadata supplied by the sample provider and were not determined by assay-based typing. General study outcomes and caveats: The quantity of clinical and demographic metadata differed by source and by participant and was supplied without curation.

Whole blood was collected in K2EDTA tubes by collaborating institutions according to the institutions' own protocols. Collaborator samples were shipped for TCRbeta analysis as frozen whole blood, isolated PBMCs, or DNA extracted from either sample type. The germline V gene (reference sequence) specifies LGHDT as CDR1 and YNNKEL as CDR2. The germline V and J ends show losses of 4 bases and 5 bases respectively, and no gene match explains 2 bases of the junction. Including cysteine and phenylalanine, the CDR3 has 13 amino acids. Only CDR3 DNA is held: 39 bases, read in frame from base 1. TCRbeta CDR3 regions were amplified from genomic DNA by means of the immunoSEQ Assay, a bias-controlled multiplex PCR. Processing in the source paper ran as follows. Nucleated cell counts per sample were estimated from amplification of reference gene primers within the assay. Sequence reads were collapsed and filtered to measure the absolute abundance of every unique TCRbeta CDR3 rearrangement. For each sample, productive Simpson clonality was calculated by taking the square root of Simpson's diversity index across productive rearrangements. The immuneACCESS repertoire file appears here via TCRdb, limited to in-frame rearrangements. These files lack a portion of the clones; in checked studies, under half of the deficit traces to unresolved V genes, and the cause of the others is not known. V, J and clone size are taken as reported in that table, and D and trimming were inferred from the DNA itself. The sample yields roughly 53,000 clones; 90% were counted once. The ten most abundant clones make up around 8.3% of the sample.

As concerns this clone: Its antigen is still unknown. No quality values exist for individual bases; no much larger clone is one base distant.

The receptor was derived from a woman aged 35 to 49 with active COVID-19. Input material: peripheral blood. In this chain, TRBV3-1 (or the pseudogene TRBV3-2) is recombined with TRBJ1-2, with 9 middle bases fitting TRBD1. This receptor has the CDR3 CASSPTGGYGYTF. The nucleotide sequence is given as TGTGCCAGCAGCCCGACAGGGGGATATGGCTACACCTTC.